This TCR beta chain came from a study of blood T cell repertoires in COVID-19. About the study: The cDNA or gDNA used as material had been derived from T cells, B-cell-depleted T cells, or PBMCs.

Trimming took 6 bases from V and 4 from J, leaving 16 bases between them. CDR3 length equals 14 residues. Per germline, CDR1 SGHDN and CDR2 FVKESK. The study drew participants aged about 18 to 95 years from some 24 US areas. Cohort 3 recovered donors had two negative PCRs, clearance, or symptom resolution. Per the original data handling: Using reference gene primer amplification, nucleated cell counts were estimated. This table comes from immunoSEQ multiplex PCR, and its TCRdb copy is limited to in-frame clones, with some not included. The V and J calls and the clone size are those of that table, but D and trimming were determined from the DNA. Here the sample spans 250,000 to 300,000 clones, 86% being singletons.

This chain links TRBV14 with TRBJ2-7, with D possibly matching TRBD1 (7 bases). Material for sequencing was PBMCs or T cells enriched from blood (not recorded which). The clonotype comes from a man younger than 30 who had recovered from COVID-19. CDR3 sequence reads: CASSETTGRYEQYF. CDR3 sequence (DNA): TGTGCCAGCAGTGAGACGACAGGGAGGTACGAGCAGTACTTC.